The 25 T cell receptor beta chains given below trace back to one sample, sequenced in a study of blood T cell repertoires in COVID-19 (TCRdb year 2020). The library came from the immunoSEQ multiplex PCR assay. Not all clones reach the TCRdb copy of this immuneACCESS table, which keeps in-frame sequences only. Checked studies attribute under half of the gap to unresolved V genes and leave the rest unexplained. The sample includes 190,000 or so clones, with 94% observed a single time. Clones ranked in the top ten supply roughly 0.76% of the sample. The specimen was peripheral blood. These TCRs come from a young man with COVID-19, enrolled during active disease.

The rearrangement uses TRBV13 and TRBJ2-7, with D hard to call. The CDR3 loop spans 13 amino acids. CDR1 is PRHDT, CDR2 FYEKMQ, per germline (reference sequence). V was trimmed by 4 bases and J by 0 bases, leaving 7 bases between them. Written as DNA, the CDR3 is TGTGCCAGCAGCTATTTCAGCTCCTACGAGCAGTACTTC. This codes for CASSYFSSYEQYF.

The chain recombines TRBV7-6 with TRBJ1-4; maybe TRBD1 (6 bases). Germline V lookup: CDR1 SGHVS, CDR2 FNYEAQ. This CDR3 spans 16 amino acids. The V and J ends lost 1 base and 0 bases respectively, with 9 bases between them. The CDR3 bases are TGTGCCAGCAGCTTAGATAGGACAGCAACTAATGAAAAACTGTTTTTT. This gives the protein CASSLDRTATNEKLFF.

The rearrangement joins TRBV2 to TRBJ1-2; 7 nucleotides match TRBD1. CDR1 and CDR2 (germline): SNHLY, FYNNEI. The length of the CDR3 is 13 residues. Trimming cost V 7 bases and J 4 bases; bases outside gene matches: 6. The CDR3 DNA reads TGTGCCAGCACTGAGGGACAGAGCTATGGCTACACCTTC. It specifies CASTEGQSYGYTF.

The CDR3: CASSFVVQGGTEAFF. CDR3 coding DNA: TGTGCCAGCAGCTTCGTAGTACAGGGGGGCACTGAAGCTTTCTTT. The rearrangement links TRBV13 to TRBJ1-1; TRBD1 aligns across 8 bases. Germline V gives CDR1 PRHDT, CDR2 FYEKMQ (reference sequence). The CDR3 is 15 residues long. V trimming: 3 bases; J trimming: 4 bases; junction bases outside the gene matches: 7.

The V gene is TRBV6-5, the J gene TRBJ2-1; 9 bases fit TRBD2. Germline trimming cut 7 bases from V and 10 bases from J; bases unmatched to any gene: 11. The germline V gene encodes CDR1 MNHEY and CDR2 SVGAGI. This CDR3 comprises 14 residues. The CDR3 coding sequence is TGTGCCAGCACCCCAGGCGGGGGGGCATGGGAGCAGTTCTTC. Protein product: CASTPGGGAWEQFF.

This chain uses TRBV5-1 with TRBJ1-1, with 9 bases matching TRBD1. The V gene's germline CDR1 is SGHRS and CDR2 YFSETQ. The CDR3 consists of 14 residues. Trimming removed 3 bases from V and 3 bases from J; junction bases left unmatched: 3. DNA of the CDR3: TGCGCCAGCAGCTCCCGGACAGGGGACACTGAAGCTTTCTTT. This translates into CASSSRTGDTEAFF.

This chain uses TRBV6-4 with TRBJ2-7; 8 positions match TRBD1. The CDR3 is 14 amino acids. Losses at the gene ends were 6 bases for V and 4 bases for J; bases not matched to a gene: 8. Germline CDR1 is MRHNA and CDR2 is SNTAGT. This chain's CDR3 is CASRKDREVYEQYF. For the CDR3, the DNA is TGTGCCAGCAGGAAGGACAGGGAGGTTTACGAGCAGTACTTC.

The CDR3 nucleotides read TGTGCCAGCAGTGAAGCGATCCCGGGACAGGGGTGGGGCGAAAAACTGTTTTTT. Its protein is CASSEAIPGQGWGEKLFF. J is TRBJ1-4 and V is TRBV6-1; 10 nucleotides match TRBD1. Losses at the gene ends were 0 bases for V and 8 bases for J; bases not matched to a gene: 12. The CDR3 length is 18 residues. Germline V gene sequence: CDR1 MNHNS, CDR2 SASEGT.

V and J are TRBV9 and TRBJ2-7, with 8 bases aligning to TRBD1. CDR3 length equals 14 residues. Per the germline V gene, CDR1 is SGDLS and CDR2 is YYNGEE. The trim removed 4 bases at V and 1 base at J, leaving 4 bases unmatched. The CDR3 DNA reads TGTGCCAGCAGCTCAGGACAGGGATCCTACGAGCAGTACTTC. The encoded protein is CASSSGQGSYEQYF.

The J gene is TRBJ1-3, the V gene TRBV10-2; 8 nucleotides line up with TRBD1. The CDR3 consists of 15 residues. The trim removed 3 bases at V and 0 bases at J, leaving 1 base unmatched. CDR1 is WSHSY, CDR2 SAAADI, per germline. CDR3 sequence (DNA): TGCGCCAGCAGTGAACAGGGGGGCTCTGGAAACACCATATATTTT. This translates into CASSEQGGSGNTIYF.

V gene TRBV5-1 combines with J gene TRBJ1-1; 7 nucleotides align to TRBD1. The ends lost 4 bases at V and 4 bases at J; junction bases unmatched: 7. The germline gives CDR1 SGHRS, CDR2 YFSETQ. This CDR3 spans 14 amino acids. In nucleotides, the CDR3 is TGCGCCAGCAGCGCGCAGGGGGGAGGCACTGAAGCTTTCTTT. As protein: CASSAQGGGTEAFF.

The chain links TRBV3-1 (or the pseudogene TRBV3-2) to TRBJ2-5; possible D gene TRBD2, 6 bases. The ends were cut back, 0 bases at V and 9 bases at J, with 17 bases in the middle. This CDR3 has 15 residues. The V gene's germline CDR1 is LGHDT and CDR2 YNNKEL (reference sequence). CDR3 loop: CASSQDHGAGGAQYF. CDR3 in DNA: TGTGCCAGCAGCCAAGATCATGGAGCCGGGGGAGCCCAGTACTTC.

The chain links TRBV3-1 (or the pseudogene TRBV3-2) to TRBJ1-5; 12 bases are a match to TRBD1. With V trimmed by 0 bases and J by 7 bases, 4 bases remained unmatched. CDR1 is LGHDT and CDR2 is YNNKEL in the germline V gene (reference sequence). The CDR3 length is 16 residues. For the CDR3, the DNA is TGTGCCAGCAGCCAAGAGGGGACAGGGGGCGGACAGCCCCAGCATTTT. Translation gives CASSQEGTGGGQPQHF.

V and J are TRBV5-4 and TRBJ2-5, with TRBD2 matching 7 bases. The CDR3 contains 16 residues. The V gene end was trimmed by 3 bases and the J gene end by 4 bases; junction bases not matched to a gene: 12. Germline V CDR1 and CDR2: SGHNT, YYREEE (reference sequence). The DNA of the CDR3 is TGTGCCAGCAGCTCCAGGGACTACGTTAAGGGAGAGACCCAGTACTTC. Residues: CASSSRDYVKGETQYF.

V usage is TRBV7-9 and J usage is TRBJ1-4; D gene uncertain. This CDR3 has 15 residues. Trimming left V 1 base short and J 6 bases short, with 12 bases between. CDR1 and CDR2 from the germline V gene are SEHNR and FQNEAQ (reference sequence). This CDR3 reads CASSLGITEYEKLFF. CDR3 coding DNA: TGTGCCAGCAGCTTAGGAATAACGGAGTATGAAAAACTGTTTTTT.

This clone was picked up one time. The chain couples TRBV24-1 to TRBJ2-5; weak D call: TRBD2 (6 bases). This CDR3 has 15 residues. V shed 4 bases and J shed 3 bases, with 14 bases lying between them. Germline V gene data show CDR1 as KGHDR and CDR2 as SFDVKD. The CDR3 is CATSEGGTRKETQYF. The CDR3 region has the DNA TGTGCCACCAGTGAAGGCGGGACTCGAAAAGAGACCCAGTACTTC.

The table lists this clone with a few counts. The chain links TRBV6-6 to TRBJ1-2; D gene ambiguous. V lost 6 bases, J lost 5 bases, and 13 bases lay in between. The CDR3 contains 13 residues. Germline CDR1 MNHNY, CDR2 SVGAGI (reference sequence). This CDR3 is CASSPGSGYGYTF. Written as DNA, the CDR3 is TGTGCCAGCAGCCCGGGTTCGGGGTATGGCTACACCTTC.

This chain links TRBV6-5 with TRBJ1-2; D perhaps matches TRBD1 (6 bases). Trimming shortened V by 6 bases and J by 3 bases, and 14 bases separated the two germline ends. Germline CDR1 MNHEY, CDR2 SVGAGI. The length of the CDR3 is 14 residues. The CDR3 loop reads CASRTGLLDYGYTF. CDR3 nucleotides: TGTGCCAGCAGAACAGGGCTTCTGGACTATGGCTACACCTTC.

Written as DNA, the CDR3 is TGCGCCAGCAGCACGTTAGCGGGGGCCTACTACAATGAGCAGTTCTTC. Translation gives CASSTLAGAYYNEQFF. The chain links TRBV5-1 to TRBJ2-1; TRBD2 matches 9 bases. V lost 4 bases to trimming and J lost 3 bases; unmatched junction nucleotides: 8. Germline-derived CDR1 and CDR2 are SGHRS and YFSETQ. CDR3 length: 16 amino acids. Variable domain in full (rest from reference TRBV5-1 and TRBJ2-1): KAGVTQTPRYLIKTRGQQVTLSCSPISGHRSVSWYQQTPGQGLQFLFEYFSETQRNKGNFPGRFSGRQFSNSRSEMNVSTLELGDSALYLCASSTLAGAYYNEQFFGPGTRLTVL.

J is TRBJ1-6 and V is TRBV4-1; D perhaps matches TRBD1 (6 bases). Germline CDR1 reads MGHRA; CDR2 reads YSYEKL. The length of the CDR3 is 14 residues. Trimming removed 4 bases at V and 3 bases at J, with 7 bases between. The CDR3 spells CASSRTDYNSPLHF. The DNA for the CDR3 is TGCGCCAGCAGCCGGACAGACTATAATTCACCCCTCCACTTT.

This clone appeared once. CDR3 loop: CASGTSGGAGELFF. The DNA of the CDR3 is TGTGCCAGCGGTACTAGCGGGGGGGCCGGGGAGCTGTTTTTT. The chain combines TRBV2 with TRBJ2-2; 13 bases align to TRBD2. J lost 6 bases, V lost 8 bases, and 3 bases had no gene match. This CDR3 region has 14 residues. Germline V gene lookup returns CDR1 SNHLY and CDR2 FYNNEI. Full variable domain (missing parts from reference TRBV2 and TRBJ2-2): EPEVTQTPSHQVTQMGQEVILRCVPISNHLYFYWYRQILGQKVEFLVSFYNNEISEKSEIFDDQFSVERPDGSNFTLKIRSTKLEDSAMYFCASGTSGGAGELFFGEGSRLTVL.

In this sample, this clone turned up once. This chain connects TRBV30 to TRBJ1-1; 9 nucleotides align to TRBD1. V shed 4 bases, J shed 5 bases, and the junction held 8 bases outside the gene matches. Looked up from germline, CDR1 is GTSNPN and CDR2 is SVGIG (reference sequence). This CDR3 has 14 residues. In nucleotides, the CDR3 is TGTGCCTGGACCAGAGAGGACAGGGGAACTGAAGCTTTCTTT. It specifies CAWTREDRGTEAFF.

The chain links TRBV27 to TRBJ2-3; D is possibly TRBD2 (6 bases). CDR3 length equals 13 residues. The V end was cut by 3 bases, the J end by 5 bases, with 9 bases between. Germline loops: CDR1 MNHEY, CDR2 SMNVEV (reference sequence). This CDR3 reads CASSFGGEDTQYF. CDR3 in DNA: TGTGCCAGCAGTTTCGGCGGGGAAGATACGCAGTATTTT.

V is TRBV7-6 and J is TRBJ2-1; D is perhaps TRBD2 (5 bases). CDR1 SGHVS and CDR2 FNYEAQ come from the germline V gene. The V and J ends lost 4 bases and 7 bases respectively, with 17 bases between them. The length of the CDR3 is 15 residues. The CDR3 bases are TGTGCCAGCAGCTCCGGCCCTAGCCCGGGGAATGAGCAGTTCTTC. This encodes CASSSGPSPGNEQFF.

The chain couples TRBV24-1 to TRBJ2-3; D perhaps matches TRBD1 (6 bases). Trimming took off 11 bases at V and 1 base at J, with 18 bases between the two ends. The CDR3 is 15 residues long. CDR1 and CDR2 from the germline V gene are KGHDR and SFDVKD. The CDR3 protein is CARSGERAGTDTQYF. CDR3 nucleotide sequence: TGTGCCAGGTCAGGGGAGAGGGCCGGCACAGATACGCAGTATTTT.